The clone carrying this TCR beta chain was seen a handful of times. The antigen is undetermined. The data belong to a study of T cell repertoires in cytomegalovirus infection. The V gene end was trimmed by 4 bases and the J gene end by 3 bases; junction bases not matched to a gene: 7. Germline V gene sequence: CDR1 KGHDR, CDR2 SFDVKD. The CDR3 covers 15 residues. Whole-study results and caveats: The ex vivo response showed dominance by HLA-C-restricted CMV-specific TCR beta clonotypes.

TCRdb recomputed calls from the reads with MiXCR, one row per CDR3 protein. Here the sample spans about a million distinct CDR3 sequences, around 31% being singletons. V is TRBV24-1 and J is TRBJ2-7; 8 nucleotides agree with TRBD1. This TCR was recovered from a human donor in good health (CMV status not recorded). Some clones in this sample may be carry-over from other donors' samples. Sequenced material: cultured CD8+ T cells from PBMCs, taken from culture after CMV antigen stimulation. CDR3 sequence reads: CATSDSGQGGYEQYV. Here the CDR3 DNA reads TGTGCCACCAGTGACTCCGGACAGGGCGGCTACGAGCAGTACGTC.